The clone carrying this T cell receptor beta chain has more than one count but fewer than ten. Its target is not known. The data stem from a study of neurological immune-mediated disorders. Study-level background: Among the roughly 35 patients with multiple sclerosis, some 30 were relapsing-remitting, while 3 were secondary progressive. Study results and caveats: The study found no CDR3 amino acid sequences shared by expanded clones across subjects, suggesting private repertoires in all groups. The study found the most TCR clonal expansion in HTLV-1-associated myelopathy and the least in multiple sclerosis, below healthy controls. Phylogenetic grouping placed 18 of 34 multiple sclerosis patients' repertoires in one related-CDR3 cluster, a possible signature.

TCRdb used MiXCR to reprocess the 5' RACE reads, holding one entry per CDR3 protein. The sample records roughly 52,000 distinct CDR3 sequences, roughly 3.8% being singletons. Germline V gives CDR1 SEHNR, CDR2 FQNEAQ (reference sequence). The CDR3 totals 14 residues. With 7 bases clipped from V and 7 bases from J, the junction kept 6 bases outside the gene matches. This TCR derives from a man aged 60 to 75 with multiple sclerosis. Sequences were obtained from PBMCs. This chain joins TRBV7-9 and TRBJ1-6, with 8 bases that match TRBD1. CDR3 sequence (DNA): TGTGCCAGCAACTCAGGGGGCGAGAATTCACCCCTCCACTTT. Amino acids: CASNSGGENSPLHF. The full variable domain, completed using reference TRBV7-9 and TRBJ1-6, is DTGVSQNPRHKITKRGQNVTFRCDPISEHNRLYWYRQTLGQGPEFLTYFQNEAQLEKSRLLSDRFSAERPKGSFSTLEIQRTEQGDSAMYLCASNSGGENSPLHFGNGTRLTVT.